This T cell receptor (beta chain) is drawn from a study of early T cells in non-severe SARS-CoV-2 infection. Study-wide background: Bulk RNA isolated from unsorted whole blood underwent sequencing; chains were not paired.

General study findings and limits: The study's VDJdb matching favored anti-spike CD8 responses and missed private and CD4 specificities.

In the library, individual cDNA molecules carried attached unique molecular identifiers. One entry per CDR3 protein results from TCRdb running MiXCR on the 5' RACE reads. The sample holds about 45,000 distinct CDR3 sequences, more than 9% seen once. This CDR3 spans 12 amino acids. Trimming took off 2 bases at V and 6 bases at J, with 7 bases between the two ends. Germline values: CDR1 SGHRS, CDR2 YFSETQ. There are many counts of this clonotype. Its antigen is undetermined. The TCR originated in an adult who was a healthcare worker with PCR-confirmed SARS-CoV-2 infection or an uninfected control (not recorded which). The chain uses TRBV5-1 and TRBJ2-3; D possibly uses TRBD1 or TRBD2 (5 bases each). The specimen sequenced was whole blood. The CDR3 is CASSFEGDTQYF. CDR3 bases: TGCGCCAGCAGCTTTGAGGGGGATACGCAGTATTTT.